The 13 T cell receptor beta chains reported below all come from one sample, sequenced in a study of CD8+ T cells in alopecia areata. RNA was extracted and reverse transcribed into cDNA as the sequencing template. Assay: immunoSEQ multiplex PCR; the TCRdb copy retains only in-frame clones and omits some. The table records about 76,000 clones, approximately 66% of them present only once. Sample treatment: oral pan-JAK inhibitor, 5-10 mg twice daily. This specimen consisted of CD8+ T cells sorted from blood, obtained at week 24, from a patient treated with tofacitinib. These receptors all stem from a human donor with alopecia areata.

This clone was seen more than once but under ten times. This sequence joins TRBV9 and TRBJ2-6; D might be TRBD1 (5 bases). The CDR3 has 17 residues. CDR1 and CDR2 from the germline V gene are SGDLS and YYNGEE. The V end was cut by 4 bases, the J end by 2 bases, with 16 bases between. The CDR3 region has the DNA TGTGCCAGCAGCCCCCACCACAGACAGCCTGGGGCCAACGTCCTGACTTTC. Its translation is CASSPHHRQPGANVLTF.

The chain has TRBV7-3 and TRBJ2-1; 7 positions match TRBD2. The CDR3 has 15 amino acids. The junction had 5 bases not matched to a gene; V was cut back by 1 base and J by 5 bases. CDR1 is SGHTA, CDR2 FQGTGA, per germline. The CDR3: CASSLNLAANNEQFF. For the CDR3, the DNA is TGTGCCAGCAGCTTAAATCTAGCGGCAAACAATGAGCAGTTCTTC.

This clone was seen a single time. The chain combines TRBV4-3 with TRBJ1-3, with a possible D match to TRBD1 (5 bases). The CDR3 has 15 residues. Trimming cost V 1 base and J 4 bases, with 11 bases left between them. The germline V gene encodes CDR1 LGHNA and CDR2 YSLEER. This chain's CDR3 is CASSQALTAGNTIYF. The CDR3 nucleotides are TGCGCCAGCAGCCAAGCCTTGACAGCCGGAAACACCATATATTTT.

This chain joins TRBV29-1 and TRBJ1-1, with a possible D match to TRBD1 (5 bases). CDR1 SQVTM and CDR2 ANQGSEA come from the germline V gene. V was clipped by 7 bases and J by 4 bases, with 13 bases between them. This CDR3 has 12 residues. CDR3 sequence reads: CSGEGASTEAFF. The CDR3 bases are TGCAGCGGGGAAGGGGCGAGCACTGAAGCTTTCTTT. Variable domain in full (rest from reference TRBV29-1 and TRBJ1-1): SAVISQKPSRDICQRGTSLTIQCQVDSQVTMMFWYRQQPGQSLTLIATANQGSEATYESGFVIDKFPISRPNLTFSTLTVSNMSPEDSSIYLCSGEGASTEAFFGQGTRLTVV.

This chain uses TRBV28 with TRBJ2-1; 10 bases fit TRBD2. The V and J ends lost 6 bases and 4 bases, in that order; junction bases with no gene match: 12. The CDR3 totals 17 residues. Germline V gene sequence: CDR1 MDHEN, CDR2 SYDVKM. CDR3 region: CASSHYPTSGVYNEQFF. CDR3 nucleotide sequence: TGTGCCAGCAGCCACTATCCAACTAGCGGGGTATACAATGAGCAGTTCTTC.

This clone came up a few times. The gene calls are TRBV5-1 and TRBJ1-1, with D unclear. V was clipped by 0 bases and J by 0 bases, with 9 bases between them. The germline V gene encodes CDR1 SGHRS and CDR2 YFSETQ. The CDR3 has 15 residues. The DNA of the CDR3 is TGCGCCAGCAGCTTGGCGGTGGGGATGAACACTGAAGCTTTCTTT. Residues: CASSLAVGMNTEAFF.

The chain employs TRBV4-1 and TRBJ2-3; 11 bases fit TRBD2. Germline CDR1 MGHRA, CDR2 YSYEKL. The CDR3 totals 16 residues. Trimming cost V 3 bases and J 2 bases; bases outside gene matches: 4. The CDR3 DNA sequence: TGCGCCAGCAGCCAGGGACTAGCGGCGGTCACAGATACGCAGTATTTT. Protein sequence: CASSQGLAAVTDTQYF.

The chain uses TRBV28 and TRBJ2-7; D remains unclear. The germline CDR1 and CDR2 sequences are MDHEN and SYDVKM. The CDR3 contains 14 residues. V was trimmed by 2 bases and J by 4 bases, leaving 12 bases between them. In DNA form, the CDR3 reads TGTGCCAGCAGTTTAAAGGTCACCCTTTACGAGCAGTACTTC. It yields the protein CASSLKVTLYEQYF.

J is TRBJ2-5 and V is TRBV25-1; D perhaps matches TRBD1 (6 bases). CDR1 and CDR2 (germline): MGHDK, SYGVNS. Trimming cost V 3 bases and J 7 bases, with 12 bases left between them. The CDR3 spans 13 residues. The CDR3 bases are TGTGCCAGCAGTGAGTACAGGGTAGGGACCCAGTACTTC. Residues: CASSEYRVGTQYF. Drawing the rest from reference TRBV25-1 and TRBJ2-5, the complete variable domain is EADIYQTPRYLVIGTGKKITLECSQTMGHDKMYWYQQDPGMELHLIHYSYGVNSTEKGDLSSESTVSRIRTEHFPLTLESARPSHTSQYLCASSEYRVGTQYFGPGTRLLVL.

The chain has TRBV27 and TRBJ1-1, with no clear D. The CDR3 totals 13 residues. Germline lookup yields CDR1 MNHEY and CDR2 SMNVEV (reference sequence). Trimming took off 2 bases at V and 1 base at J, with 5 bases between the two ends. The CDR3 sequence is CASSLGPNTEAFF. The CDR3 DNA is TGTGCCAGCAGTTTAGGACCGAACACTGAAGCTTTCTTT.

The chain is built from TRBV4-3 and TRBJ2-5; 8 positions agree with TRBD1. The CDR3 is 17 amino acids. V trimming: 0 bases; J trimming: 2 bases; junction bases outside the gene matches: 8. Germline V gene sequence: CDR1 LGHNA, CDR2 YSLEER. The CDR3 reads CASSQDPPGTGQETQYF. The CDR3 DNA follows: TGCGCCAGCAGCCAAGATCCGCCCGGGACAGGTCAAGAGACCCAGTACTTC.

This sequence joins TRBV30 and TRBJ2-3, with D possibly being TRBD2 (6 bases). Germline assignment: CDR1 GTSNPN and CDR2 SVGIG (reference sequence). Trimming pared 2 bases from V and 4 bases from J, leaving 16 bases between. This CDR3 comprises 15 residues. Here the CDR3 reads CAWSPRLDGADTQYF. In DNA, the CDR3 is TGTGCCTGGAGTCCAAGACTAGACGGAGCAGATACGCAGTATTTT.

The chain combines TRBV28 with TRBJ1-1, with D possibly TRBD1 on 6 matching bases. Trimming pared 4 bases from V and 4 bases from J, leaving 13 bases between. This CDR3 region has 14 residues. Per germline, CDR1 MDHEN and CDR2 SYDVKM. CDR3 sequence: CASSSRTDGTEAFF. The CDR3 DNA sequence: TGTGCCAGCAGTTCCCGGACAGATGGCACTGAAGCTTTCTTT.